Described below is a single T cell receptor (beta chain) sequence and its context. Its target is unknown. V was cut by 4 bases and J by 7 bases, with 26 bases left in between. The CDR3 consists of 17 residues. The germline gives CDR1 SGHTA, CDR2 FQGNSA. This record belongs to a study of a mutant IDH1 vaccine in newly diagnosed glioma. Turning to the study itself: Initiation of the vaccine course occurred 4-6 weeks after radiotherapy alone, or alongside temozolomide cycles.

Time point given: week 5, during vaccination. The vaccine gave 300 ug of a 20-mer mutant IDH1 peptide subcutaneously per dose. Produced via immunoSEQ multiplex PCR; TCRdb's table is partial and in-frame only. The top ten clones hold around 5.2% of a sample with about 50,000 clones, over 75% of them seen once. The sequences come from PBMCs, collected from a glioma patient whose treatment included an IDH1 peptide vaccine. The chain combines TRBV7-2 with TRBJ2-7; the D gene is possibly TRBD2 (6 bases). The TCR was taken from a man aged 50-60 years with glioma. This CDR3 is CASSSYREPPIRGEQYF. The CDR3 DNA is TGTGCCAGCAGCTCGTACCGGGAGCCTCCGATTAGGGGAGAGCAGTACTTC.